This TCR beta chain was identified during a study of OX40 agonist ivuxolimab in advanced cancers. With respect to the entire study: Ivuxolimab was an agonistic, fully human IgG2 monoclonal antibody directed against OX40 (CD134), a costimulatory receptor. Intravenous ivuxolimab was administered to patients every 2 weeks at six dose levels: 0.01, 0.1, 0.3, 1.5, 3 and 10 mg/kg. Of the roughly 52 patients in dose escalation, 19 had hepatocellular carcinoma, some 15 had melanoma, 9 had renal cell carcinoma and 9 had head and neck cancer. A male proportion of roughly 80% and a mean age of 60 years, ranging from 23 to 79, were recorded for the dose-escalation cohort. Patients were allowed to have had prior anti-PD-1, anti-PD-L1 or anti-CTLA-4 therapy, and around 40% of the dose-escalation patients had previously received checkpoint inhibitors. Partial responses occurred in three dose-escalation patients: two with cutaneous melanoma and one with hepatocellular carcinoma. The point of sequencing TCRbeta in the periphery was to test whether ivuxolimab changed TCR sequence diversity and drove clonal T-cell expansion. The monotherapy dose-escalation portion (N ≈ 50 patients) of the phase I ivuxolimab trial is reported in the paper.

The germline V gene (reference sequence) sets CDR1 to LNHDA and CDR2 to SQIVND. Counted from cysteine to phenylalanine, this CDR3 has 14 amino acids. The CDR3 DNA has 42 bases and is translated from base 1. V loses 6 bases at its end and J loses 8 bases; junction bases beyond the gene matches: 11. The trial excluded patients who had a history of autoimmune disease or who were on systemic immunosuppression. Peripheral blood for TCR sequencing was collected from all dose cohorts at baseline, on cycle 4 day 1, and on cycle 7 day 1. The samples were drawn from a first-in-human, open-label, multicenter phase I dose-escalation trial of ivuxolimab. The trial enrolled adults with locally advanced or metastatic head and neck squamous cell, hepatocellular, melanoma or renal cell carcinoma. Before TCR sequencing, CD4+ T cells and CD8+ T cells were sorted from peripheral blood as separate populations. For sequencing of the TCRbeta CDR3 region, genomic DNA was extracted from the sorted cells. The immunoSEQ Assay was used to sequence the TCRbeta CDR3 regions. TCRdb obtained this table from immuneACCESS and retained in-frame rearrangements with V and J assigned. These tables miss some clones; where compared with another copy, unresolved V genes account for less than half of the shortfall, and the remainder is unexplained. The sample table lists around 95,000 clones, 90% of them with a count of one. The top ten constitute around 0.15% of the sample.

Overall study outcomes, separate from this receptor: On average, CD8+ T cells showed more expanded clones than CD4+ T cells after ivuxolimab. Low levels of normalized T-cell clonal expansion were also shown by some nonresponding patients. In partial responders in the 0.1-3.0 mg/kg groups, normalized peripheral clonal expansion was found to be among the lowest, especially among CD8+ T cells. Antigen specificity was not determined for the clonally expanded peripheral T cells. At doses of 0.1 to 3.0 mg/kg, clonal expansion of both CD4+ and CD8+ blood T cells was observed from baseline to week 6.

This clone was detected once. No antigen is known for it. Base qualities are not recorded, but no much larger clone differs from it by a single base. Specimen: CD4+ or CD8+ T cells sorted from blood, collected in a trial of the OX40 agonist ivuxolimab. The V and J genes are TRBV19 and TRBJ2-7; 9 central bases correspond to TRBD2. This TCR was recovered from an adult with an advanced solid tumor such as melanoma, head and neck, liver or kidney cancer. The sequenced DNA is TGTGCCAGTAGCCTCGGGACTAGCCCGGAGAAGCAGTACTTC. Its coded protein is CASSLGTSPEKQYF.